A selection of T cell receptor beta chains follows, all from one sample in a study of blood T cell repertoires in COVID-19. Measured with immunoSEQ multiplex PCR; TCRdb has only the in-frame clones, and not every one. The table lists about 170,000 clones, roughly 84% of them singletons. The sample taken for sequencing was peripheral blood. These TCRs come from a man older than 75 with COVID-19, enrolled during active disease. Each CDR3 is given with its conserved first and last residue. D genes are given only for firm matches. Clone size is stated in some rows and not others, as once, few, many or a class when expanded.

j_call v_call clone_size d_call cdr3_aa cdr3_nt
TRBJ2-7 TRBV4-1 . . CASSQERQSYEQYF TGCGCCAGCAGCCAAGAGCGACAGAGCTACGAGCAGTACTTC
TRBJ2-1 TRBV9 once TRBD2 CASSVGLAYNEQFF TGTGCCAGCAGCGTTGGACTAGCCTACAATGAGCAGTTCTTC
TRBJ1-1 TRBV5-1 few . CASSLDRVTNTEAFF TGCGCCAGCAGCTTGGACAGGGTGACGAACACTGAAGCTTTCTTT
TRBJ2-3 TRBV25-1 . TRBD2 CASAGTSGPDTQYF TGTGCCAGCGCAGGGACTAGCGGGCCAGATACGCAGTATTTT
TRBJ2-7 TRBV7-2 . TRBD2 CASSFTSGAEQYF TGTGCCAGCAGCTTTACTAGCGGGGCCGAGCAGTACTTC
TRBJ1-3 TRBV9 few TRBD1 CASSVDIGGFSGNTIYF TGTGCCAGCAGCGTAGACATAGGGGGCTTCTCTGGAAACACCATATATTTT
TRBJ2-4 TRBV5-1 . . CASSSEGLGGWDIQYF TGCGCCAGCAGCTCGGAAGGTTTGGGGGGATGGGACATTCAGTACTTC
TRBJ1-4 TRBV4-1 few TRBD1 CASRNIPGQGYEKLFF TGCGCCAGCAGAAATATTCCGGGACAGGGGTATGAAAAACTGTTTTTT
TRBJ1-3 TRBV5-1 . . CASSPGQSQNTIYF TGCGCCAGCAGCCCAGGACAGTCTCAAAACACCATATATTTT
TRBJ1-1 TRBV4-2 . . CASSLTGMNTEAFF TGTGCCAGCAGTCTTACAGGGATGAACACTGAAGCTTTCTTT
TRBJ1-5 TRBV6-6 . . CASSRDRNSNQPQHF TGTGCCAGCAGTAGAGACAGGAATAGCAATCAGCCCCAGCATTTT
TRBJ1-3 TRBV3-1/TRBV3-2 many TRBD1 CASSQLGGDGNTIYF TGTGCCAGCAGCCAATTAGGGGGCGATGGAAACACCATATATTTT
TRBJ1-1 TRBV5-4 . . CASSLDQRNTEAFF TGTGCCAGCAGCTTGGATCAGCGGAACACTGAAGCTTTCTTT
TRBJ2-6 TRBV18 . . CASSPWTASGANVLTF TGTGCCAGCTCACCATGGACAGCTTCTGGGGCCAACGTCCTGACTTTC
TRBJ2-7 TRBV6-5 . TRBD1 CASSWDRGYNEQYF TGTGCCAGCAGTTGGGACAGGGGGTACAACGAGCAGTACTTC
TRBJ1-1 TRBV5-4 few . CASSPRGGRTEAFF TGTGCCAGCAGCCCTCGAGGAGGAAGGACTGAAGCTTTCTTT
TRBJ1-5 TRBV19 . TRBD1 CASLGTGATRGQPQHF TGTGCCAGTCTCGGGACAGGGGCGACCCGCGGTCAGCCCCAGCATTTT
TRBJ1-2 TRBV6-5 . TRBD1 CASSGGQGSYGYTF TGTGCCAGCAGCGGGGGACAGGGGAGCTATGGCTACACCTTC